The next 11 T cell receptor beta chains were all read from a single sample in a study of radiotherapy plus CTLA-4 blockade in lung cancer. Repertoires were generated with immunoSEQ multiplex PCR, while TCRdb's copy carries only in-frame clones and drops some. The sample gives some 12,000 clones, around 80% of which show up once; 25% to 30% is in the top ten. The source was peripheral blood, collected from a patient treated with radiotherapy plus ipilimumab. These receptors all come from a human donor with non-small cell lung cancer that progressed on radiotherapy plus ipilimumab.

V usage is TRBV19 and J usage is TRBJ1-4, with 10 bases identical to TRBD1. From germline, CDR1 is LNHDA and CDR2 SQIVND (reference sequence). V was pared by 6 bases and J by 7 bases, with 2 bases of the junction left unmatched. The CDR3 loop spans 13 amino acids. Written as DNA, the CDR3 is TGTGCCAGTAGCGGGACAGGGGTTGAAAAACTGTTTTTT. Translated: CASSGTGVEKLFF.

This clone was observed a handful of times. V and J are TRBV7-9 and TRBJ2-1; D unclear. The V end lost 5 bases, the J end lost 3 bases, and 11 bases lay between the germline ends. CDR3 length: 14 residues. Germline V gene data show CDR1 as SEHNR and CDR2 as FQNEAQ (reference sequence). In DNA, the CDR3 is TGTGCCAGCAGCGCCCTGGACGACTACAATGAGCAGTTCTTC. Amino acid sequence: CASSALDDYNEQFF.

This rearrangement joins TRBV6-5 to TRBJ2-7; D may be TRBD1 (6 bases). The CDR3 is 16 residues long. Germline CDR1 and CDR2: MNHEY and SVGAGI. The V gene lost 0 bases and the J gene lost 3 bases, with 15 bases spanning the gap. CDR3 nucleotide sequence: TGTGCCAGCAGTTACTCGAGCAGGGGCCCGGTCTACGAGCAGTACTTC. This translates into CASSYSSRGPVYEQYF.

This clone was seen a handful of times. This rearrangement joins TRBV6-4 to TRBJ2-6, with 10 bases that match TRBD2. The CDR3 loop spans 20 amino acids. The J segment lost 0 bases and the V segment lost 3 bases, leaving 11 bases of the junction unmatched. In germline, CDR1 is MRHNA, CDR2 SNTAGT. This CDR3 is CASSENLISGGYSGANVLTF. In DNA, the CDR3 is TGTGCCAGCAGTGAGAACCTTATTAGCGGGGGGTACTCTGGGGCCAACGTCCTGACTTTC.

This chain connects TRBV15 to TRBJ1-2; possibly TRBD1 for D (5 bases). Germline lookup yields CDR1 LNHNV and CDR2 YYDKDF (reference sequence). Trimming pared 3 bases from V and 4 bases from J, leaving 12 bases between. The CDR3 runs to 14 residues. CDR3 region: CATSRGPSSYGYTF. The CDR3 coding sequence is TGTGCCACCAGCAGGGGGCCTTCTAGCTATGGCTACACCTTC. The full variable domain, in which reference TRBV15 and TRBJ1-2 provide the parts outside the CDR3, is DAMVIQNPRYQVTQFGKPVTLSCSQTLNHNVMYWYQQKSSQAPKLLFHYYDKDFNNEADTPDNFQSRRPNTSFCFLDIRSPGLGDTAMYLCATSRGPSSYGYTFGSGTRLTVV.

This CDR3 reads CSVESAGARYNEQFF. The CDR3 DNA is TGCAGCGTTGAATCGGCAGGGGCCCGCTACAATGAGCAGTTCTTC. This chain links TRBV29-1 with TRBJ2-1, with D maybe TRBD1 (6 bases). V gave up 2 bases and J gave up 3 bases, with 14 bases separating them. CDR1 is SQVTM, CDR2 ANQGSEA, per germline. The CDR3 has 15 amino acids.

The chain couples TRBV5-1 to TRBJ2-3; D remains ambiguous. CDR3 size: 13 residues. With 0 bases removed from V and 4 bases from J, the gap between germline ends came to 6 bases. Germline-derived CDR1 and CDR2 are SGHRS and YFSETQ. This CDR3 reads CASSLDPADTQYF. In nucleotides, the CDR3 is TGCGCCAGCAGCTTGGATCCTGCAGATACGCAGTATTTT.

This clone has just a few counts. Other nucleotide sequences from this sample produce the same CDR3. The V call is TRBV13, the J call TRBJ2-7; D is perhaps TRBD2 (7 bases). This CDR3 contains 16 residues. Germline-derived CDR1 and CDR2 are PRHDT and FYEKMQ (reference sequence). V lost 1 base and J lost 4, with 17 bases in between. The CDR3 is CASSLEVRGGGYEQYF. CDR3 in DNA: TGTGCCAGCAGCTTAGAGGTAAGGGGGGGCGGGTACGAGCAGTACTTC.

The V and J genes are TRBV4-1 and TRBJ2-1, with no clear D. CDR1 is MGHRA, CDR2 YSYEKL, per germline. CDR3 length: 15 amino acids. Trimming removed 3 bases at V and 1 base at J, with 10 bases between. The CDR3 DNA reads TGCGCCAGCAGCCAGAGTGTGGGGTCCTACAATGAGCAGTTCTTC. Translation: CASSQSVGSYNEQFF.

The gene calls are TRBV4-2 and TRBJ2-7; the D is unclear. CDR1 is LGHNA and CDR2 is YNFKEQ in the germline V gene. The CDR3 is 15 residues long. V lost 0 bases and J lost 3, with 12 bases in between. The CDR3 bases are TGTGCCAGCAGCCAAGATTCAGTAACGGTCTACGAGCAGTACTTC. As protein: CASSQDSVTVYEQYF.

The chain has TRBV9 and TRBJ2-5, with D unresolved. CDR1 is SGDLS, CDR2 YYNGEE, per germline. The CDR3 has 15 amino acids. The V end lost 4 bases, the J end lost 8 bases, and 21 bases lay between the germline ends. CDR3 sequence: CASSSSPAVIETQYF. In nucleotides, the CDR3 is TGTGCCAGCAGCTCCTCCCCGGCGGTGATAGAAACCCAGTACTTC.